This is a list of T cell receptor beta chains from one sample in a study of blood T cell repertoires in COVID-19. Clones were sequenced by immunoSEQ multiplex PCR, and TCRdb holds only the in-frame ones, with some missing. The sample lists about 480,000 clones, 85% to 90% occurring once. The sample taken for sequencing was PBMCs or T cells enriched from blood (not recorded which). The receptors come from a woman in her 40s who had recovered from COVID-19. Both conserved end residues are part of each CDR3. D genes are given only for firm matches. A row's size may be missing; if present it is once, few, many or a size class.

-	TRBV7-2	-	TRBJ1-2	TGTGCCAGCAGCTCAGACAGTACTAACTATGGCTACACCTTC	CASSSDSTNYGYTF
-	TRBV4-1	-	TRBJ2-5	TGCGCCAGCAGCCAAGATAGGGGATCGGGAGAGACCCAGTACTTC	CASSQDRGSGETQYF
TRBD1	TRBV6-5	-	TRBJ1-5	TGTGCCAGCAGTCGACAGGGAGAGGGCAATCAGCCCCAGCATTTT	CASSRQGEGNQPQHF
-	TRBV7-9	-	TRBJ1-2	TGTGCCAGCAGCTTGGGTGGGGCCGTGGATGGCTACACCTTC	CASSLGGAVDGYTF
-	TRBV11-3	-	TRBJ2-3	TGTGCCAGCAGCCCCGAGGCCGCTAGCACAGATACGCAGTATTTT	CASSPEAASTDTQYF
-	TRBV7-2	-	TRBJ2-1	TGTGCCAGCAGCTTACGGGGGAGAGGCGAGTTCTTC	CASSLRGRGEFF
-	TRBV25-1	-	TRBJ2-7	TGTGCCAGCAGTGAACAGGATACCCCTTCCTACGAGCAGTACTTC	CASSEQDTPSYEQYF
-	TRBV11-2	-	TRBJ1-2	TGTGCCAGCAGCTTAGCCCCGTTAGATTTTGGCTACACCTTC	CASSLAPLDFGYTF
TRBD1	TRBV11-2	-	TRBJ1-5	TGTGCCAGCAGCCAAGACAGGGCTAATCAGCCCCAGCATTTT	CASSQDRANQPQHF
-	TRBV24-1	-	TRBJ2-1	TGTGCCACCAGTGATGGGGGGAGGACTCTCAATGAGCAGTTCTTC	CATSDGGRTLNEQFF
-	TRBV7-9	-	TRBJ1-1	TGTGCCAGCAGCTTAGAAGGGGTGAACACTGAAGCTTTCTTT	CASSLEGVNTEAFF
-	TRBV11-3	-	TRBJ1-6	TGTGCCAGCGGTATCGGCAGGTTTAATTCACCCCTCCACTTT	CASGIGRFNSPLHF
TRBD2	TRBV18	few	TRBJ2-7	TGTGCCAGCTCACCGTTCCAGACTAGCGGGAGGACCGAGCAGTACTTC	CASSPFQTSGRTEQYF
TRBD2	TRBV10-3	-	TRBJ2-3	TGTGCCATCACCGGGACTAGCGGGAGTCGGACAGATACGCAGTATTTT	CAITGTSGSRTDTQYF
-	TRBV27	-	TRBJ2-1	TGTGCCAGCAGCCCTAGTTGGGGGGTCGTTAATGAGCAGTTCTTC	CASSPSWGVVNEQFF
-	TRBV9	-	TRBJ1-1	TGTGCCAGCAGCTCTACCGGGACTGCGAACACTGAAGCTTTCTTT	CASSSTGTANTEAFF
-	TRBV19	-	TRBJ2-1	TGTGCCAGTAGTATAAGGCTTGGTCGGAGGTCGAGTCCCAATGAGCAGTTCTTC	CASSIRLGRRSSPNEQFF
TRBD1	TRBV6-6	-	TRBJ1-3	TGTGCCGGCTGGGACAGCGTAGGAGGTGGAAACACCATATATTTT	CAGWDSVGGGNTIYF
TRBD2	TRBV19	-	TRBJ2-2	TGTGCCAGTAGTATGCGGCTTGGACTAGCGGTTAACACCGGGGAGCTGTTTTTT	CASSMRLGLAVNTGELFF
-	TRBV12-3/TRBV12-4	-	TRBJ1-5	TGTGCCAGCAGACAGGGAAATCAGCCCCAGCATTTT	CASRQGNQPQHF
-	TRBV4-1	-	TRBJ1-3	TGCGCCAGCAGCCACCTCAGGACAGTTGGAAACACCATATATTTT	CASSHLRTVGNTIYF
-	TRBV7-9	-	TRBJ2-1	TGTGCCAGCAGCCACGAGACTACAGGGATGTTCTTC	CASSHETTGMFF
-	TRBV11-2	-	TRBJ1-2	TGTGCCAGCAGCTTAGATCGGAGTTATGGCTACACCTTC	CASSLDRSYGYTF
TRBD1	TRBV29-1	-	TRBJ1-4	TGCAGCGTCAGGACAGGGGTTGATGAAAAACTGTTTTTT	CSVRTGVDEKLFF
-	TRBV30	-	TRBJ2-1	TGTGCCTGGAGTGTAGTTGCGGGGAGGGAGCAGTTCTTC	CAWSVVAGREQFF
-	TRBV10-2	-	TRBJ1-1	TGCGCCAGCATGAGAACTCCAACCATAATGAACACTGAAGCTTTCTTT	CASMRTPTIMNTEAFF
-	TRBV30	-	TRBJ1-2	TGTGCCTGGAACGTGGTCCCTCGGGGCTACACCTTC	CAWNVVPRGYTF
-	TRBV6-5	-	TRBJ1-1	TGTGCCAGCAGTTACGGCGGTGACACTGAAGCTTTCTTT	CASSYGGDTEAFF
-	TRBV7-2	-	TRBJ1-1	TGTGCCAGCAGCTTAGGTAGACGGGGAAACACTGAAGCTTTCTTT	CASSLGRRGNTEAFF
-	TRBV30	once	TRBJ1-1	TGTGCCTGGAGTGAGAGACACGGAACGGCTTTCTTT	CAWSERHGTAFF
TRBD2	TRBV13	-	TRBJ2-1	TGTGCCAGCAGCTCCCCGACTAGCGGGAGGTTAAGGAATGAGCAGTTCTTC	CASSSPTSGRLRNEQFF
-	TRBV5-1	-	TRBJ1-1	TGCGCCAGCAGCTTGGTGCAGGGTGACACTGAAGCTTTCTTT	CASSLVQGDTEAFF
-	TRBV11-2	-	TRBJ1-2	TGTGCCAGCAGCGCTCCCGGGACACTCAACTATGGCTACACCTTC	CASSAPGTLNYGYTF
-	TRBV7-2	-	TRBJ1-6	TGTGCCAGCAGCTTAGTCGGGAGCTCCTATAATTCACCCCTCCACTTT	CASSLVGSSYNSPLHF
-	TRBV7-2	-	TRBJ1-2	TGTGCCAGCAGCTTAGCCAGTTACTATGGCTACACCTTC	CASSLASYYGYTF